These T cell receptor beta chains were read from a single sample in a study of CD8 T cells in ankylosing spondylitis. TCRdb called the 5' RACE reads again in MiXCR, with one record for every CDR3 protein. Of around 25,000 distinct CDR3 sequences detected, 2% to 3% appear once; the ten largest clones hold 7.7%. The source material was blood, either unsorted or a sorted T cell fraction (not recorded which). These receptors were obtained from a female donor with ankylosing spondylitis or in good health (not recorded which). Each CDR3 is given with its conserved first and last residue. The D gene is left open where the match is weak. Clone size appears in some rows only: once, few, many, or a class for an expanded clone.

TRBJ1-4 | 15 | many | TRBV9 | TRBD1 | CASSSGQGIGEKLFF | TGTGCCAGCAGCTCTGGACAGGGAATCGGAGAAAAACTGTTTTTT
TRBJ2-7 | 15 | many | TRBV9 | . | CASSVGGGVIYEQYF | TGTGCCAGCAGCGTAGGGGGCGGGGTCATCTACGAGCAGTACTTC
TRBJ1-2 | 15 | many | TRBV9 | . | CASSVEQGTSYGYTF | TGTGCCAGCAGCGTAGAACAGGGAACCAGCTATGGCTACACCTTC
TRBJ2-1 | 13 | many | TRBV9 | . | CASSPRGDNEQFF | TGTGCCAGCAGCCCCCGAGGAGACAATGAGCAGTTCTTC
TRBJ2-5 | 14 | . | TRBV9 | . | CASSVGVTQETQYF | TGTGCCAGCAGCGTAGGGGTAACCCAAGAGACCCAGTACTTC
TRBJ1-4 | 18 | many | TRBV9 | TRBD1 | CASSSGTGGSATNEKLFF | TGTGCCAGCAGCTCCGGGACAGGGGGTTCCGCAACTAATGAAAAACTGTTTTTT
TRBJ2-6 | 13 | many | TRBV9 | . | CASSVTGANVLTF | TGTGCCAGCAGCGTGACTGGGGCCAACGTCCTGACTTTC
TRBJ2-5 | 18 | many | TRBV9 | TRBD2 | CASSPRLESGRGMETQYF | TGTGCCAGCAGCCCCAGGCTGGAGAGTGGGAGGGGAATGGAGACCCAGTACTTC
TRBJ2-2 | 18 | many | TRBV9 | TRBD2 | CASSVGASASGRTGELFF | TGTGCCAGCAGCGTAGGAGCTTCGGCTAGCGGGCGCACCGGGGAGCTGTTTTTT
TRBJ1-1 | 15 | many | TRBV9 | . | CASSPDGARNTEAFF | TGTGCCAGCAGCCCAGACGGGGCGAGGAACACTGAAGCTTTCTTT
TRBJ2-4 | 16 | many | TRBV9 | TRBD2 | CASSPSGERVKNIQYF | TGTGCCAGCAGCCCTAGCGGGGAGAGGGTCAAAAACATTCAGTACTTC
TRBJ2-3 | 14 | many | TRBV9 | . | CASTPGGFSDTQYF | TGTGCCAGCACCCCTGGAGGTTTTTCAGATACGCAGTATTTT
TRBJ2-3 | 12 | many | TRBV9 | . | CASGFPGDTQYF | TGTGCCAGCGGTTTCCCGGGAGATACGCAGTATTTT
TRBJ1-1 | 12 | . | TRBV9 | . | CASTRAEGEAFF | TGTGCCAGCACCCGAGCGGAGGGAGAAGCTTTCTTT
TRBJ1-1 | 16 | many | TRBV9 | . | CASSTEQVLDGTEAFF | TGTGCCAGCAGCACAGAACAGGTGTTGGATGGCACTGAAGCTTTCTTT
TRBJ1-3 | 16 | many | TRBV9 | TRBD1 | CASSVGHQGAGNTIYF | TGTGCCAGCAGCGTGGGTCACCAGGGGGCTGGAAACACCATATATTTT
TRBJ1-4 | 17 | many | TRBV9 | TRBD1 | CASSVGPGGATNEKLFF | TGTGCCAGCAGCGTAGGGCCAGGGGGTGCAACTAATGAAAAACTGTTTTTT
TRBJ1-4 | 16 | many | TRBV9 | . | CASSERAGTSNEKLFF | TGTGCCAGCAGCGAGAGGGCGGGGACTTCTAATGAAAAACTGTTTTTT
TRBJ2-7 | 14 | many | TRBV9 | . | CASSVESGANEQYF | TGTGCCAGCAGCGTAGAGTCCGGGGCCAACGAGCAGTACTTC
TRBJ2-1 | 14 | many | TRBV9 | . | CASTIGGPDNEQFF | TGTGCCAGCACCATAGGGGGGCCAGACAATGAGCAGTTCTTC
TRBJ1-4 | 14 | many | TRBV9 | . | CASSQQTVGEKLFF | TGTGCCAGCAGCCAACAGACAGTTGGAGAAAAACTGTTTTTT
TRBJ2-2 | 16 | many | TRBV9 | TRBD2 | CASSVAAGGNTGELFF | TGTGCCAGCAGCGTCGCGGCGGGGGGCAACACCGGGGAGCTGTTTTTT
TRBJ2-1 | 15 | many | TRBV9 | TRBD2 | CASSPRTSGMGVEFF | TGTGCCAGCAGCCCACGGACTAGCGGGATGGGAGTGGAGTTCTTC
TRBJ2-7 | 15 | many | TRBV9 | . | CASSVDPVGPYEQYF | TGTGCCAGCAGCGTAGACCCCGTGGGGCCCTACGAGCAGTACTTC
TRBJ2-2 | 16 | medium-sized | TRBV9 | . | CASSVATRVGTGELFF | TGTGCCAGCAGCGTAGCTACCAGGGTGGGCACCGGGGAGCTGTTTTTT
TRBJ2-7 | 15 | many | TRBV9 | TRBD2 | CASSAPGLAFHEQYF | TGTGCCAGCAGCGCTCCGGGACTAGCTTTCCACGAGCAGTACTTC
TRBJ1-5 | 14 | many | TRBV9 | . | CASSVSDGNQPQHF | TGTGCCAGCAGCGTCTCAGACGGCAATCAGCCCCAGCATTTT
TRBJ2-3 | 15 | many | TRBV9 | . | CASRPAARLADTQYF | TGTGCCAGCAGACCTGCAGCGCGGTTGGCAGATACGCAGTATTTT
TRBJ2-1 | 16 | many | TRBV9 | TRBD1 | CASSEGTGGFYNEQFF | TGTGCCAGCAGCGAGGGGACAGGGGGCTTCTACAATGAGCAGTTCTTC
TRBJ2-7 | 15 | many | TRBV9 | TRBD1 | CASSVEPQGAYEQYF | TGTGCCAGCAGCGTAGAGCCACAGGGGGCATACGAGCAGTACTTC
TRBJ2-7 | 14 | many | TRBV9 | TRBD2 | CASSVAGGPYEQYF | TGTGCCAGCAGCGTAGCGGGAGGGCCGTACGAGCAGTACTTC
TRBJ2-1 | 13 | many | TRBV9 | . | CASSGTGENEQFF | TGTGCCAGCAGCGGAACCGGGGAGAATGAGCAGTTCTTC
TRBJ1-6 | 16 | many | TRBV9 | . | CASSVSSNPAGSPLHF | TGTGCCAGCAGCGTTTCCTCCAACCCGGCGGGTTCACCCCTCCACTTT
TRBJ2-2 | 15 | many | TRBV9 | . | CASSVAEGLAGELFF | TGTGCCAGCAGCGTAGCGGAGGGACTGGCCGGGGAGCTGTTTTTT
TRBJ2-1 | 15 | medium-sized | TRBV9 | . | CASSVKTSSYNEQFF | TGTGCCAGCAGCGTAAAAACAAGCTCCTACAATGAGCAGTTCTTC
TRBJ1-1 | 14 | many | TRBV9 | . | CASSVGQGGTEAFF | TGTGCCAGCAGCGTGGGGCAGGGTGGCACTGAAGCTTTCTTT
TRBJ2-1 | 18 | medium-sized | TRBV9 | TRBD2 | CASSVGLAGPYNYNEQFF | TGTGCCAGCAGCGTTGGACTAGCTGGCCCCTATAACTACAATGAGCAGTTCTTC
TRBJ2-7 | 14 | few | TRBV9 | TRBD2 | CASSESGGGYEQYF | TGTGCCAGCAGTGAGAGCGGGGGGGGTTACGAGCAGTACTTC
TRBJ2-5 | 15 | many | TRBV9 | . | CASSPSPGVKETQYF | TGTGCCAGCAGCCCGTCCCCGGGGGTGAAAGAGACCCAGTACTTC
TRBJ1-3 | 13 | many | TRBV9 | . | CASSVDTGNTIYF | TGTGCCAGCAGCGTAGATACTGGAAACACCATATATTTT
TRBJ1-1 | 14 | many | TRBV9 | TRBD1 | CASSVTTGGTEAFF | TGTGCCAGCAGCGTCACTACAGGGGGCACTGAAGCTTTCTTT
TRBJ1-2 | 14 | many | TRBV9 | . | CASSTAQSGYGYTF | TGTGCCAGCAGCACCGCCCAGAGCGGCTATGGCTACACCTTC
TRBJ2-6 | 15 | many | TRBV9 | . | CASSPRGAGANVLTF | TGTGCCAGCAGCCCGCGGGGAGCTGGGGCCAACGTCCTGACTTTC
TRBJ2-5 | 14 | few | TRBV9 | . | CASSVYSAQETQYF | TGTGCCAGCAGCGTATATAGCGCCCAAGAGACCCAGTACTTC
TRBJ2-3 | 15 | many | TRBV9 | TRBD1 | CASSPRQGMTDTQYF | TGTGCCAGCAGCCCGCGACAGGGGATGACAGATACGCAGTATTTT
TRBJ2-5 | 13 | many | TRBV9 | . | CASSVGVQETQYF | TGTGCCAGCAGCGTAGGCGTCCAAGAGACCCAGTACTTC
TRBJ1-3 | 15 | many | TRBV9 | . | CASSVGGASGNTIYF | TGTGCCAGCAGCGTAGGAGGGGCCTCTGGAAACACCATATATTTT
TRBJ2-3 | 14 | many | TRBV9 | . | CASSGPLGPDTQYF | TGTGCCAGCAGCGGTCCACTAGGCCCAGATACGCAGTATTTT
TRBJ2-1 | 13 | many | TRBV9 | . | CASSDSPYNEQFF | TGTGCCAGCAGCGACTCTCCCTACAATGAGCAGTTCTTC
TRBJ2-3 | 16 | many | TRBV9 | TRBD2 | CASSALPGLAGDTQYF | TGTGCCAGCAGCGCCCTCCCAGGACTAGCGGGAGATACGCAGTATTTT
TRBJ2-1 | 16 | many | TRBV9 | TRBD2 | CASSVGAGTSYNEQFF | TGTGCCAGCAGCGTAGGAGCGGGAACCTCCTACAATGAGCAGTTCTTC
TRBJ2-6 | 15 | many | TRBV9 | . | CASSVQGAGANVLTF | TGTGCCAGCAGCGTACAAGGGGCTGGGGCCAACGTCCTGACTTTC
TRBJ2-1 | 16 | many | TRBV9 | . | CASSVGSLALRNEQFF | TGTGCCAGCAGCGTAGGTAGTCTAGCGCTAAGAAATGAGCAGTTCTTC
TRBJ2-7 | 13 | many | TRBV9 | . | CASSASLSYEQYF | TGTGCCAGCAGCGCCTCCTTATCCTACGAGCAGTACTTC
TRBJ1-3 | 19 | many | TRBV9 | TRBD1 | CASSVGGGTGGSSGNTIYF | TGTGCCAGCAGCGTAGGTGGTGGGACAGGGGGCAGCTCTGGAAACACCATATATTTT